This T cell receptor (beta chain) was found in a study of sequential checkpoint blockade in melanoma. Study background: Arm A got nivolumab then ipilimumab; arm B the reverse, 1:1. Maintenance nivolumab came after either treatment sequence.

Sequencing used immunoSEQ multiplex PCR; TCRdb keeps in-frame clones, though not all of them. The data hold 30,000 or so clones, with 82% observed a single time. The CDR3 is made up of 15 amino acids. Germline V gene data show CDR1 as SNHLY and CDR2 as FYNNEI. The V gene end was trimmed by 8 bases and the J gene end by 0 bases; junction bases not matched to a gene: 10. Documented treatment: randomized to nivolumab then ipilimumab (arm A) or the reverse (arm B). No patient had prior DNA-damaging chemotherapy. From thawed PBMCs, live CD3+CD8+ cells negative for CD19 and CD56 were sorted. The chain carries TRBV2 and TRBJ2-7; TRBD2 aligns across 7 bases. This TCR derives from a human donor with melanoma. Sequencing was performed on CD8+ T cells sorted from blood (inferred from file names), taken from a patient given nivolumab and ipilimumab in sequence. The CDR3 loop is CASSPGGRSSYEQYF. CDR3 sequence (DNA): TGTGCCAGCTCTCCGGGGGGAAGGAGCTCCTACGAGCAGTACTTC.